The 31 T cell receptor beta chains reported below all come from one sample, sequenced in a study of vaccination and CD4 T cells after COVID-19. The study sequenced cultured CD4+ T cell DNA using the Oncomine TCR Beta short-read assay. TCRdb used MiXCR to reprocess the PCR reads, holding one entry per CDR3 protein. The sample yields around 19,000 distinct CDR3 sequences, roughly three fifths seen once. Treatment indicated: approximately 9-day PBMC culture with coronavirus spike peptide pools or control peptides (ViraFEST assay). These TCRs are of unknown antigen specificity. The specimen was CD4+ T cells from blood, cultured in vitro, collected after SARS-CoV-2 vaccination. The receptor set was obtained from a human donor who had recovered from COVID-19.

V gene TRBV19 combines with J gene TRBJ2-5; tentative D call: TRBD1 (5 bases). This CDR3 region has 14 residues. With 6 bases removed from V and 7 bases from J, the gap between germline ends came to 18 bases. The germline CDR1 and CDR2 sequences are LNHDA and SQIVND (reference sequence). DNA of the CDR3: TGTGCCAGTAGCCTCCTACAGGACCCCAGGACCCAGTACTTC. Its translation: CASSLLQDPRTQYF.

V usage is TRBV11-3 and J usage is TRBJ1-4; D gene ambiguous. CDR1 SGHNT and CDR2 YENEEA come from the germline V gene. V lost 1 base to trimming and J lost 5 bases, with 11 bases between them. This CDR3 contains 15 residues. Here the CDR3 DNA reads TGTGCCAGCAGCTTAGGTACGAACCTGAATGAAAAACTGTTTTTT. It translates to CASSLGTNLNEKLFF.

The chain is built from TRBV30 and TRBJ2-3; 9 bases map to TRBD2. There are 14 residues in the CDR3. The germline gives CDR1 GTSNPN, CDR2 SVGIG (reference sequence). The trim removed 2 bases at V and 6 bases at J, leaving 6 bases unmatched. The CDR3 reads CAWSTSRGGDTQYF. CDR3 nucleotides: TGTGCCTGGAGTACCTCGCGGGGGGGGGATACGCAGTATTTT.

The V and J genes are TRBV6-1 and TRBJ2-5, with 7 bases matching TRBD1. V shed 4 bases, J shed 5 bases, and the junction held 4 bases outside the gene matches. Germline V gene sequence: CDR1 MNHNS, CDR2 SASEGT. The CDR3 has 13 amino acids. DNA for the CDR3: TGTGCCAGCAGTGCAAGGGGGCCGGAGACCCAGTACTTC. Its translation: CASSARGPETQYF.

The rearrangement joins TRBV6-1 to TRBJ2-7; D is perhaps TRBD2 (5 bases). Per germline, CDR1 MNHNS and CDR2 SASEGT. Trimming left V 6 bases short and J 0 bases short, with 12 bases between. This CDR3 has 14 residues. CDR3 sequence (DNA): TGTGCCAGCAGCCGAGGGAAAAGCTCCTACGAGCAGTACTTC. Its protein product is CASSRGKSSYEQYF.

The chain has TRBV6-5 and TRBJ2-5; 11 bases map to TRBD1. The CDR3 has 16 amino acids. After removal of 0 bases from V and 6 bases from J, the junction contained 6 bases not matched to a gene. Looked up from germline, CDR1 is MNHEY and CDR2 is SVGAGI. CDR3 bases: TGTGCCAGCAGTTACTCAGGACAGGGGGCAGGCAAGACCCAGTACTTC. As protein: CASSYSGQGAGKTQYF.

The chain is built from TRBV30 and TRBJ1-2, with D maybe TRBD1 (5 bases). Trimming took 6 bases from V and 6 from J, leaving 17 bases between them. This CDR3 has 13 amino acids. Germline loops: CDR1 GTSNPN, CDR2 SVGIG (reference sequence). In nucleotides, the CDR3 is TGTGCCTGCCAAGTATCGTCGACAGATGGCTACACCTTC. This encodes CACQVSSTDGYTF.

Comments on this clonotype: One end of the junction does not line up with germline, which may come from a read error. The chain is built from TRBV11-2 and TRBJ1-5; a possible D gene is TRBD1 (5 bases). The CDR3 totals 15 residues. Germline V gene sequence: CDR1 SGHAT, CDR2 FQNNGV. The CDR3 bases are TGTGCCAGCAGCCTAGACAGAGGGTCCAATCAGCCCCAGCATTTT. Protein product: CASSLDRGSNQPQHF.

This clonotype was observed a few times. Sequence at one end of the junction differs from germline and may be a read error. DNA for the CDR3: TGTGCCAGGTCTGAAAGACAGGGCCAAGAGACCCGGTACTTC. Its translation is CARSERQGQETRYF. The gene calls are TRBV2 and TRBJ2-5; 7 positions match TRBD1. The CDR3 is 14 residues long. The germline CDR1 and CDR2 sequences are SNHLY and FYNNEI.

This chain links TRBV7-2 with TRBJ2-7; D gene ambiguous. The CDR3 length is 16 residues. Germline-derived CDR1 and CDR2 are SGHTA and FQGNSA. Trimming cost V 3 bases and J 6 bases, with 21 bases left between them. As DNA, the CDR3 is TGTGCCAGCAGCTTCGCCCGGTCGATACACGGTGCCGAGCAGTACTTC. Amino acids: CASSFARSIHGAEQYF. The variable domain in full, completed from reference TRBV7-2 and TRBJ2-7, reads GAGVSQSPSNKVTEKGKDVELRCDPISGHTALYWYRQSLGQGLEFLIYFQGNSAPDKSGLPSDRFSAERTGGSVSTLTIQRTQQEDSAVYLCASSFARSIHGAEQYFGPGTRLTVT.

CDR3 loop: CASSSLGGTEAFF. Here the CDR3 DNA reads TGTGCCAGTAGTTCCTTGGGTGGCACTGAAGCTTTCTTT. V and J are TRBV19 and TRBJ1-1; no clear D gene. Germline CDR1 and CDR2: LNHDA and SQIVND (reference sequence). The CDR3 spans 13 residues. V was clipped by 5 bases and J by 4 bases, with 11 bases between them.

This clonotype was counted a few times. The germline gene is not matched at one end of the junction; a read error may be the cause. The chain joins TRBV7-2 to TRBJ1-1, with D possibly TRBD1 on 6 matching bases. The CDR3 is 13 residues long. Germline V CDR1 and CDR2: SGHTA, FQGNSA. The CDR3 spells CASSSPTGQRWVF. Here the CDR3 DNA reads TGTGCCAGCAGCTCTCCGACAGGACAGAGGTGGGTCTTT.

This clonotype was seen once. The chain joins TRBV27 to TRBJ2-5; 12 positions match TRBD2. Germline CDR1 reads MNHEY; CDR2 reads SMNVEV (reference sequence). The CDR3 has 15 residues. The trim removed 5 bases at V and 6 bases at J, leaving 7 bases unmatched. This CDR3 reads CASSTLAGGSKTQYF. CDR3 DNA: TGTGCCAGCAGTACTCTAGCGGGAGGGAGTAAGACCCAGTACTTC.

The genes are TRBV24-1 and TRBJ2-3; 8 bases fit TRBD1. With 3 bases clipped from V and 0 bases from J, the junction kept 7 bases outside the gene matches. CDR3 length: 17 amino acids. CDR1 and CDR2 from the germline V gene are KGHDR and SFDVKD. The CDR3 protein is CATSDVGQGSSTDTQYF. CDR3 DNA: TGTGCCACCAGTGATGTTGGACAGGGATCGAGCACAGATACGCAGTATTTT.

This chain links TRBV25-1 with TRBJ1-1; D possibly corresponds to TRBD1 (5 bases). Germline V gene lookup returns CDR1 MGHDK and CDR2 SYGVNS. The CDR3 has 13 residues. V shed 2 bases and J shed 5 bases, with 9 bases lying between them. The CDR3 region has the DNA TGTGCCAGCAGTGAAGGGGCAGCGACTGAAGCTTTCTTT. This sequence encodes CASSEGAATEAFF. Supplemented by reference TRBV25-1 and TRBJ1-1, the full variable domain reads EADIYQTPRYLVIGTGKKITLECSQTMGHDKMYWYQQDPGMELHLIHYSYGVNSTEKGDLSSESTVSRIRTEHFPLTLESARPSHTSQYLCASSEGAATEAFFGQGTRLTVV.

The chain combines TRBV4-1 with TRBJ1-1; a possible D gene is TRBD1 (5 bases). V was pared by 5 bases and J by 4 bases, with 20 bases between. CDR1 is MGHRA, CDR2 YSYEKL, per germline. This CDR3 is built from 16 residues. The CDR3 bases are TGCGCCAGCAGCACCGGGGGTCGGCATCCGCCCACTGAAGCTTTCTTT. It yields the protein CASSTGGRHPPTEAFF.

This chain uses TRBV7-9 with TRBJ1-2; TRBD1 matches at 7 bases. V was clipped by 1 base and J by 5 bases; unmatched bases: 7. Germline V gene lookup returns CDR1 SEHNR and CDR2 FQNEAQ (reference sequence). This CDR3 is built from 15 residues. CDR3: CASSLVQGTGYGYTF. The CDR3 coding sequence is TGTGCCAGCAGCTTAGTACAGGGGACGGGGTATGGCTACACCTTC.

This clonotype turned up a few times. The chain carries TRBV7-2 and TRBJ1-2; D is ambiguous. In germline, CDR1 is SGHTA, CDR2 FQGNSA. The CDR3 covers 16 residues. The V gene lost 1 base and the J gene lost 7 bases, with 19 bases spanning the gap. DNA for the CDR3: TGTGCCAGCAGCTTAGGATTCGCTGGGCTAACGCGTGGCTACACCTTC. It yields the protein CASSLGFAGLTRGYTF.

This clonotype was seen more than once but under ten times. V and J are TRBV7-2 and TRBJ1-1, with a possible D match to TRBD1 (6 bases). Germline loops: CDR1 SGHTA, CDR2 FQGNSA. The V and J ends lost 5 bases and 7 bases respectively, with 17 bases between them. There are 14 residues in the CDR3. The CDR3 reads CASSPWVRGGEAFF. CDR3 DNA: TGTGCCAGCAGCCCCTGGGTCAGGGGTGGTGAAGCTTTCTTT. The whole variable domain, filled in from reference TRBV7-2 and TRBJ1-1, reads GAGVSQSPSNKVTEKGKDVELRCDPISGHTALYWYRQSLGQGLEFLIYFQGNSAPDKSGLPSDRFSAERTGGSVSTLTIQRTQQEDSAVYLCASSPWVRGGEAFFGQGTRLTVV.

The V and J genes are TRBV7-2 and TRBJ2-5; D is uncertain. The germline V and J ends were trimmed by 6 bases and 1 base, with 18 bases remaining between them. CDR1 and CDR2 (germline): SGHTA, FQGNSA. CDR3 size: 16 residues. CDR3 sequence: CASSLIARSLQETQYF. The CDR3 DNA reads TGTGCCAGCAGTCTTATAGCACGGAGCCTCCAAGAGACCCAGTACTTC. Drawing the rest from reference TRBV7-2 and TRBJ2-5, the complete variable domain is GAGVSQSPSNKVTEKGKDVELRCDPISGHTALYWYRQSLGQGLEFLIYFQGNSAPDKSGLPSDRFSAERTGGSVSTLTIQRTQQEDSAVYLCASSLIARSLQETQYFGPGTRLLVL.

This sequence joins TRBV6-4 and TRBJ1-1, with D perhaps matching TRBD1 (5 bases). Deletions cut 4 bases from V and 3 bases from J, with 9 bases between. This CDR3 spans 13 amino acids. Germline V gene sequence: CDR1 MRHNA, CDR2 SNTAGT. The chain's CDR3 is CASSAGLDTEAFF. CDR3 coding DNA: TGTGCCAGCAGTGCAGGGCTGGACACTGAAGCTTTCTTT.

The genes are TRBV20-1 and TRBJ1-6, with a tentative D call TRBD1 (6 bases). Germline assignment: CDR1 DFQATT and CDR2 SNEGSKA (reference sequence). V was cut by 1 base and J by 7 bases, with 11 bases left in between. This CDR3 is built from 14 residues. As DNA, the CDR3 is TGCAGTGCTAGAGTAGGACAGACAAATTCACCCCTCCACTTT. Protein: CSARVGQTNSPLHF.

This clonotype turned up a few times. CDR3 bases: TGTGCCACCAGCAGGAGGCATGGGGCTTTAGCGGGAGGGCCGTACGAGCAGTACTTC. Protein product: CATSRRHGALAGGPYEQYF. The rearrangement joins TRBV15 to TRBJ2-7; 11 bases agree with TRBD2. This CDR3 has 19 amino acids. Germline assignment: CDR1 LNHNV and CDR2 YYDKDF (reference sequence). The V and J ends lost 3 bases and 4 bases, in that order; junction bases with no gene match: 17.

The rearrangement links TRBV23-1 to TRBJ1-1, with D tentatively TRBD1 (5 bases). Being an ORF, TRBV23-1 has a function that is uncertain. Trimming removed 2 bases at V and 4 bases at J, with 20 bases between. The CDR3 totals 17 residues. The CDR3 bases are TGCGCCAGCAGTCAACTAATCCGGGGGAGTTATGGCACTGAAGCTTTCTTT. Translated: CASSQLIRGSYGTEAFF.

The genes are TRBV20-1 and TRBJ1-2, with 11 bases matching TRBD1. The germline V gene encodes CDR1 DFQATT and CDR2 SNEGSKA (reference sequence). V was pared by 5 bases and J by 4 bases, with 6 bases of the junction left unmatched. CDR3 length: 14 amino acids. CDR3 nucleotide sequence: TGCAGTGCTGACCGGGACAGGGGGTTCTATGGCTACACCTTC. It encodes CSADRDRGFYGYTF.

The chain has TRBV6-1 and TRBJ2-3, with D unresolved. Looked up from germline, CDR1 is MNHNS and CDR2 is SASEGT. V lost 4 bases to trimming and J lost 2 bases, with 4 bases between them. The CDR3 loop spans 12 amino acids. The CDR3 loop reads CASSAATDTQYF. The CDR3 region has the DNA TGTGCCAGCAGTGCGGCCACAGATACGCAGTATTTT.

The rearrangement joins TRBV2 to TRBJ1-3; D perhaps matches TRBD1 (6 bases). CDR1 is SNHLY, CDR2 FYNNEI, per germline. The CDR3 covers 15 residues. V shed 5 bases and J shed 2 bases, with 13 bases lying between them. CDR3 DNA: TGTGCCAGCAGTAGAGGCAGGGACACTGGAAACACCATATATTTT. Amino acids: CASSRGRDTGNTIYF.

In nucleotides, the CDR3 is TGTGCCAGCAGCTTAAATTCACTAGCAGAAGATACGCAGTATTTT. Protein product: CASSLNSLAEDTQYF. The chain combines TRBV7-6 with TRBJ2-3; D perhaps matches TRBD2 (6 bases). The V and J ends lost 2 bases and 5 bases respectively, with 14 bases between them. The germline gives CDR1 SGHVS, CDR2 FNYEAQ. The length of the CDR3 is 15 residues.

This chain connects TRBV7-9 to TRBJ2-5; D is tentatively TRBD1 or TRBD2 (6 bases each). The germline V gene encodes CDR1 SEHNR and CDR2 FQNEAQ (reference sequence). The CDR3 sequence is 15 residues long. Trimming removed 5 bases at V and 5 bases at J, with 18 bases between. The CDR3 region is CASSPGGLVRETQYF. The CDR3 nucleotides read TGTGCCAGCAGCCCCGGGGGCCTGGTACGGGAGACCCAGTACTTC.

This clonotype showed up just once. The chain carries TRBV7-6 and TRBJ2-7; D not certain. This CDR3 comprises 12 residues. The germline V gene encodes CDR1 SGHVS and CDR2 FNYEAQ. The V gene lost 5 bases and the J gene lost 5 bases, with 10 bases spanning the gap. The CDR3 region has the DNA TGTGCCAGCAGCCACTATAACGACGAGCAGTACTTC. Translated: CASSHYNDEQYF. The full variable domain, completed using reference TRBV7-6 and TRBJ2-7, is GAGVSQSPRYKVTKRGQDVALRCDPISGHVSLYWYRQALGQGPEFLTYFNYEAQQDKSGLPNDRFSAERPEGSISTLTIQRTEQRDSAMYRCASSHYNDEQYFGPGTRLTVT.

The rearrangement joins TRBV7-8 to TRBJ2-1, with D unclear. V was cut by 3 bases and J by 5 bases, with 8 bases left in between. This CDR3 spans 13 amino acids. From germline, CDR1 is SGHVS and CDR2 FQNEAQ. As DNA, the CDR3 is TGTGCCAGCAGCTTTGCCCGCCACAATGAGCAGTTCTTC. It specifies CASSFARHNEQFF.